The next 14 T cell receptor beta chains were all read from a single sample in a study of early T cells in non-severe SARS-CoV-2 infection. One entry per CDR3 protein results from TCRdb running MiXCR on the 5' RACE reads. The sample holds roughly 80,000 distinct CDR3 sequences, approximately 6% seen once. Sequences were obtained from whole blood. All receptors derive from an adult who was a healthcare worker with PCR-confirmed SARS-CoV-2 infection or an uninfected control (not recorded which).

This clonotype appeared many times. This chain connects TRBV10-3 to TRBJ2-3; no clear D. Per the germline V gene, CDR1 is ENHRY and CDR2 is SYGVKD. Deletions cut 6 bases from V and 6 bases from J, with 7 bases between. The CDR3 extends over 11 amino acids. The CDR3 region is CAISRGDTQYF. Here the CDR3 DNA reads TGTGCCATCAGCCGTGGCGATACGCAGTATTTT.

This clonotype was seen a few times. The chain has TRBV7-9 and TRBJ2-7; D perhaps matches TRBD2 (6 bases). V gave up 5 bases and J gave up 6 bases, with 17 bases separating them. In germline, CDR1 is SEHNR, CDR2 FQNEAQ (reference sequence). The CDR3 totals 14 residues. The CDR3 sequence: CASSLRELPSEQYF. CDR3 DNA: TGTGCCAGCAGCCTCCGGGAGCTCCCTTCCGAGCAGTACTTC.

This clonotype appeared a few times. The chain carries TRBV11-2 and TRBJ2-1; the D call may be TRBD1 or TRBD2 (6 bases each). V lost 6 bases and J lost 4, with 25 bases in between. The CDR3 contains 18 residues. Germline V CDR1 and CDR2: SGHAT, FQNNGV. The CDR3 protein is CASSQIRAPRGTYNEQFF. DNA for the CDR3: TGTGCCAGCAGTCAGATCCGGGCACCTAGGGGGACTTACAATGAGCAGTTCTTC.

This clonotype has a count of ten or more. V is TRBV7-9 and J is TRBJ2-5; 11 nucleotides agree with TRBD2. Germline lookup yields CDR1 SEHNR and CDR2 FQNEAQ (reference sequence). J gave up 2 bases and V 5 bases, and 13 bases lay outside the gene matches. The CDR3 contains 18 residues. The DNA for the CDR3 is TGTGCCAGCAGCCCAGCCCCCCTAGCGGGGGGCACTCAAGAGACCCAGTACTTC. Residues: CASSPAPLAGGTQETQYF.

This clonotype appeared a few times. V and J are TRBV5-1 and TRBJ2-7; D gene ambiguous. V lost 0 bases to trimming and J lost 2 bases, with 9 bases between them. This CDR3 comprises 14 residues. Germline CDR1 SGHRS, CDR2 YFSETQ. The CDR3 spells CASSLDGFPYEQYF. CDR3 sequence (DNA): TGCGCCAGCAGCTTGGATGGGTTCCCCTACGAGCAGTACTTC.

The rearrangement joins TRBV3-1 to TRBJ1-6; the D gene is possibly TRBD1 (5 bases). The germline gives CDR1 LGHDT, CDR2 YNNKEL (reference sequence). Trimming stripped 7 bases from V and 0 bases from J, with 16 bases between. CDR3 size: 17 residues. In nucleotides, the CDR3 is TGTGCCAGCACCTCCGGGACTGGAAGCTCCTATAATTCACCCCTCCACTTT. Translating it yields CASTSGTGSSYNSPLHF.

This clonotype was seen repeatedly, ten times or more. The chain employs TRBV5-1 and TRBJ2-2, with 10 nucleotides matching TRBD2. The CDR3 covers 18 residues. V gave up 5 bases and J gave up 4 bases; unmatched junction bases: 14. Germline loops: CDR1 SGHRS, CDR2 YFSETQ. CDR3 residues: CASRPTLAGEISTGELFF. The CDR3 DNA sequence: TGCGCCAGCAGACCGACGCTAGCGGGAGAAATTAGCACCGGGGAGCTGTTTTTT.

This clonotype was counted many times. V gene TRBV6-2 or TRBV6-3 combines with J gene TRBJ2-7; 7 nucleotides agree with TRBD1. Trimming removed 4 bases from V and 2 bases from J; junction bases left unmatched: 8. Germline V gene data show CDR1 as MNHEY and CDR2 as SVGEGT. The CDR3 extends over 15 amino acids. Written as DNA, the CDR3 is TGTGCCAGCAGTTTGGGGCAGGGGGAGACCTACGAGCAGTACTTC. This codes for CASSLGQGETYEQYF.

CDR3: CASSETGGNYGYTF. The CDR3 nucleotides are TGTGCCAGCAGTGAAACAGGGGGGAACTATGGCTACACCTTC. The chain is built from TRBV2 and TRBJ1-2; 8 positions match TRBD1. The CDR3 is made up of 14 amino acids. CDR1 SNHLY and CDR2 FYNNEI come from the germline V gene. The trim removed 2 bases at V and 2 bases at J, leaving 1 base unmatched.

The DNA of the CDR3 is TGTGCCAGCACCGGGAGAAGCGGGAGTCAGGGTGAGCAGTTCTTC. Its translation is CASTGRSGSQGEQFF. This chain links TRBV7-9 with TRBJ2-1, with 8 positions matching TRBD2. The CDR3 runs to 15 residues. The germline V gene encodes CDR1 SEHNR and CDR2 FQNEAQ (reference sequence). V was clipped by 7 bases and J by 9 bases; unmatched bases: 14. Using reference TRBV7-9 and TRBJ2-1 for the parts outside the CDR3, the full variable domain is DTGVSQNPRHKITKRGQNVTFRCDPISEHNRLYWYRQTLGQGPEFLTYFQNEAQLEKSRLLSDRFSAERPKGSFSTLEIQRTEQGDSAMYLCASTGRSGSQGEQFFGPGTRLTVL.

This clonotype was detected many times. In DNA, the CDR3 is TGTGCCAGCAGCTTCCCCAGGGTGGGGGCCAACGTCCTGACTTTC. This gives the protein CASSFPRVGANVLTF. The J gene is TRBJ2-6, the V gene TRBV7-4; D perhaps matches TRBD1 (5 bases). V lost 3 bases and J 4 bases, leaving 10 bases between the germline ends. Germline V CDR1 and CDR2: SGHVT, SQSDAQ. CDR3 length: 15 amino acids.

The CDR3 DNA follows: TGTGCCAGCAGCCAGCCCCAGCATTTT. Encoded protein: CASSQPQHF. The rearrangement links TRBV27 to TRBJ1-5, with D hard to call. Germline V gene lookup returns CDR1 MNHEY and CDR2 SMNVEV (reference sequence). The CDR3 runs to 9 residues. V was clipped by 6 bases and J by 7 bases, with 1 base between them.

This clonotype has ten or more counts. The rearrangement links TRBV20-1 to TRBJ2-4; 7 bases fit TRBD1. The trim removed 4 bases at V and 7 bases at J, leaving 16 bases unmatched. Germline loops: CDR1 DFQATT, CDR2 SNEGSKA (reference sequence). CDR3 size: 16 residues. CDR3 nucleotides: TGCAGTGCTATAAACCGGGACAGCCGATTAATGAACATTCAGTACTTC. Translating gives CSAINRDSRLMNIQYF.

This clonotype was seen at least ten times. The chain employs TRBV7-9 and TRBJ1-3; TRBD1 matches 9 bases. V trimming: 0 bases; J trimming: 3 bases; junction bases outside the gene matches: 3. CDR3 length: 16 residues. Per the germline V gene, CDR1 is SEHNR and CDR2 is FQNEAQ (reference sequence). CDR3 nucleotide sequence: TGTGCCAGCAGCTTAGCACAGGGGGCGCGTGGAAACACCATATATTTT. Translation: CASSLAQGARGNTIYF.